A single sample is the source of the 9 T cell receptor beta chains below, sequenced in a study of blood T cells in healthy people across ages. A J-beta primer mix and a sample-barcoded 5' primer were used in a second PCR of about 7 to 12 cycles. TCRdb reprocessed the 5' RACE reads via MiXCR and lists one record per CDR3 protein. The data show approximately 900,000 distinct CDR3 sequences, with just under 30% seen just once and roughly 10% held by the top ten. The data were also submitted as part of a second study, on T cells of mothers and their children.

Sequencing used blood. The receptors were gathered from a woman aged 35 to 49 in good health.

About this clonotype itself: Possible read error: a much larger clone is one base away. The chain couples TRBV29-1 to TRBJ1-2; TRBD1 matches at 9 bases. Germline CDR1 is SQVTM and CDR2 is ANQGSEA. This CDR3 has 15 residues. The CDR3 spells CGDLSTGGNLYGYTF. The DNA for the CDR3 is TGCGGCGACCTTTCGACAGGGGGGAACCTCTATGGCTACACCTTC.

For this clonotype: Just one base apart from a much larger clone, this may be a read error. CDR3 region: CASSFGDCSLAKNIQYF. Here the CDR3 DNA reads TGCGCCAGCAGCTTTGGAGACTGTAGTCTAGCCAAAAACATTCAGTACTTC. The chain has TRBV5-1 and TRBJ2-4; no reliable D call. Trimming removed 2 bases at V and 0 bases at J, with 15 bases between. There are 17 residues in the CDR3. CDR1 and CDR2 from the germline V gene are SGHRS and YFSETQ.

The chain joins TRBV29-1 to TRBJ2-7, with 12 nucleotides matching TRBD1. Germline V gene data show CDR1 as SQVTM and CDR2 as ANQGSEA. There are 14 residues in the CDR3. CDR3 region: CRAEGTGGIYEQYF. The DNA of the CDR3 is TGCCGCGCTGAAGGGACAGGGGGCATCTACGAGCAGTACTTC.

Comments on this clonotype: At one boundary the junction diverges from the germline segment, which might be a read error. The gene calls are TRBV5-7 and TRBJ1-5; 8 bases agree with TRBD1. TRBV5-7 is treated as an ORF (open reading frame) with a function not yet certain. This CDR3 comprises 16 residues. The CDR3 DNA reads TGTGCCGGCAGCTTGAGGACAGGGACCAGCAATCAGCCCCAGCATTTT. This sequence encodes CAGSLRTGTSNQPQHF.

This clonotype was detected many times. The chain is built from TRBV7-2 and TRBJ2-7; D remains unclear. The length of the CDR3 is 15 residues. Trimming took 4 bases from V and 2 from J, leaving 15 bases between them. The germline CDR1 and CDR2 sequences are SGHTA and FQGNSA. The CDR3 region is CASSSSSVKTYEQYF. Written as DNA, the CDR3 is TGTGCCAGCAGCTCGTCTTCCGTTAAGACCTACGAGCAGTACTTC.

The chain has TRBV7-2 and TRBJ2-2, with a weak D call TRBD2 (5 bases). Deletions cut 4 bases from V and 5 bases from J, with 11 bases between. The CDR3 has 14 amino acids. The V gene's germline CDR1 is SGHTA and CDR2 FQGNSA. CDR3 loop: CASSSRGRTGELFF. DNA of the CDR3: TGTGCCAGCAGCTCCCGGGGTCGTACCGGGGAGCTGTTTTTT.

This chain links TRBV24-1 with TRBJ2-1; 7 bases match TRBD1. The DNA end favors TRBJ2-7, so the J call may be wrong. This CDR3 region has 16 residues. Germline V gene lookup returns CDR1 KGHDR and CDR2 SFDVKD. The CDR3 DNA reads as TGTGCCACCAGTGATTTTTCCGGGAACAGGGGATTTGAGCAGTACTTC. It is translated as CATSDFSGNRGFEQYF.

This clonotype was recorded many times. The chain couples TRBV11-2 to TRBJ2-1, with TRBD2 matching over 8 bases. The trim removed 0 bases at V and 10 bases at J, leaving 11 bases unmatched. The germline CDR1 and CDR2 sequences are SGHAT and FQNNGV. CDR3 length: 16 residues. CDR3: CASSLERAVAGSEQFF. For the CDR3, the DNA is TGTGCCAGCAGCTTAGAGCGGGCGGTAGCGGGGTCGGAGCAGTTCTTC.

Details on this clonotype: This sequence may be a read error, since a much larger clone differs from it by one base. The chain recombines TRBV5-1 with TRBJ1-2; D not resolved. The germline V gene has CDR1 SGHRS and CDR2 YFSETQ. CDR3 length: 14 residues. The CDR3 coding sequence is TGCGTCACCACGCCGGGAGGGCCGAACTATGGCTACACCTTC. It yields the protein CVTTPGGPNYGYTF.